The 25 T cell receptor beta chains below were found in one sample sequenced in a study of cytomegalovirus exposure and HLA in healthy donors. Use of 60 Vbeta and 13 Jbeta primers characterized the PCR. Measured with immunoSEQ multiplex PCR; TCRdb has only the in-frame clones, and not every one. The table lists about 140,000 clones, about four fifths of them singletons. The sequenced material came from PBMCs. These receptor sequences come from a male donor in good health and CMV-seronegative.

The chain carries TRBV7-8 and TRBJ1-5; unclear D gene. The germline CDR1 and CDR2 sequences are SGHVS and FQNEAQ. The CDR3 is 14 residues long. Between the trimmed V and J ends, which lost 1 base and 7 bases, there was a span of 11 bases. As DNA, the CDR3 is TGTGCCAGCAGCTTAGAAGGAGGGTACCAGCCCCAGCATTTT. It codes for CASSLEGGYQPQHF.

The rearrangement uses TRBV19 and TRBJ1-2; TRBD1 matches at 12 bases. Germline assignment: CDR1 LNHDA and CDR2 SQIVND (reference sequence). The CDR3 runs to 17 residues. V shed 0 bases and J 4 bases; nucleotides not matched to a gene: 6. The CDR3 bases are TGTGCCAGTAGTATAGACTGGGACAGGGGGCGCTTCTATGGCTACACCTTC. This codes for CASSIDWDRGRFYGYTF.

Only one count was recorded for this clone. J is TRBJ2-7 and V is TRBV18, with no clear D. V lost 6 bases to trimming and J lost 7 bases, with 10 bases between them. Per germline, CDR1 KGHSH and CDR2 LQKENI. The CDR3 spans 11 residues. The CDR3 is CASSTAQEQYF. CDR3 DNA sequence: TGTGCCAGCTCCACCGCACAAGAGCAGTACTTC.

This chain uses TRBV30 with TRBJ1-1, with 8 bases lining up with TRBD1. CDR1 GTSNPN and CDR2 SVGIG come from the germline V gene (reference sequence). The CDR3 is 12 amino acids. This CDR3 reads CACTTGGTEAFF. The CDR3 DNA reads as TGTGCTTGTACCACAGGGGGCACTGAAGCTTTCTTT.

The chain joins TRBV29-1 to TRBJ2-5; D is ambiguous. The CDR3 consists of 13 residues. The ends were cut back, 4 bases at V and 2 bases at J, with 11 bases in the middle. Germline lookup yields CDR1 SQVTM and CDR2 ANQGSEA. CDR3: CSVVSETQETQYF. The CDR3 DNA sequence: TGCAGCGTTGTTTCAGAGACACAAGAGACCCAGTACTTC.

This sequence joins TRBV18 and TRBJ1-1, with 7 bases matching TRBD1. Germline trimming cut 6 bases from V and 2 bases from J; bases unmatched to any gene: 9. The CDR3 totals 15 residues. The germline CDR1 and CDR2 sequences are KGHSH and LQKENI. The CDR3 sequence is CASSLGQRDNTEAFF. CDR3 DNA sequence: TGTGCCAGCTCCCTGGGACAGCGAGACAACACTGAAGCTTTCTTT.

The chain recombines TRBV5-6 with TRBJ1-6, with 8 positions matching TRBD1. Germline loops: CDR1 SGHDT, CDR2 YYEEEE. Trimming cost V 0 bases and J 7 bases; bases outside gene matches: 6. The CDR3 length is 16 residues. CDR3: CASSLAAGGRNSPLHF. CDR3 in DNA: TGTGCCAGCAGCTTGGCAGCAGGGGGCAGGAATTCACCCCTCCACTTT.

The V gene is TRBV19, the J gene TRBJ2-7, with D tentatively TRBD1 (5 bases). The V end lost 6 bases, the J end lost 5 bases, and 8 bases lay between the germline ends. From germline, CDR1 is LNHDA and CDR2 SQIVND (reference sequence). CDR3 length: 11 amino acids. In DNA, the CDR3 is TGTGCCAGTAGCCTAGGGGACGAGCAGTACTTC. Its protein is CASSLGDEQYF.

The chain uses TRBV18 and TRBJ1-3; 9 bases agree with TRBD1. CDR1 and CDR2 (germline): KGHSH, LQKENI. Trimming at V came to 2 bases and at J to 0 bases, leaving 5 bases not matched to a gene. The CDR3 contains 17 residues. The DNA of the CDR3 is TGTGCCAGCTCACCAGGGACAGGGAGGCCCTCTGGAAACACCATATATTTT. Residues: CASSPGTGRPSGNTIYF.

The sample holds a few counts of this clone. This rearrangement joins TRBV18 to TRBJ1-1, with 8 positions matching TRBD1. The germline gives CDR1 KGHSH, CDR2 LQKENI. This CDR3 has 16 amino acids. V dropped 0 bases and J dropped 6; count of bases not matched to a gene: 9. The CDR3 reads CASSPPQGAWFAEAFF. The CDR3 region has the DNA TGTGCCAGCTCACCACCGCAGGGGGCCTGGTTTGCTGAAGCTTTCTTT. Filled out from reference TRBV18 and TRBJ1-1, the complete variable domain reads NAGVMQNPRHLVRRRGQEARLRCSPMKGHSHVYWYRQLPEEGLKFMVYLQKENIIDESGMPKERFSAEFPKEGPSILRIQQVVRGDSAAYFCASSPPQGAWFAEAFFGQGTRLTVV.

This rearrangement joins TRBV10-1 to TRBJ1-5; 8 positions match TRBD1. Germline V lookup: CDR1 WNHNN, CDR2 SYGVQD (reference sequence). The V and J ends lost 2 bases and 10 bases, in that order; junction bases with no gene match: 13. The CDR3 totals 16 residues. This chain's CDR3 is CASSETLWTGQGPQHF. The CDR3 region has the DNA TGCGCCAGCAGTGAGACATTATGGACAGGGCAGGGACCCCAGCATTTT.

This chain links TRBV4-3 with TRBJ2-3; 9 nucleotides align to TRBD1. V dropped 5 bases and J dropped 4; count of bases not matched to a gene: 1. The germline gives CDR1 LGHNA, CDR2 YSLEER. The CDR3 contains 13 residues. This CDR3 reads CASSWTGADTQYF. As DNA, the CDR3 is TGCGCCAGCAGCTGGACAGGGGCAGATACGCAGTATTTT.

The V gene is TRBV29-1, the J gene TRBJ2-7; D possibly corresponds to TRBD1 (6 bases). With 6 bases removed from V and 3 bases from J, the gap between germline ends came to 15 bases. Germline V CDR1 and CDR2: SQVTM, ANQGSEA. The CDR3 is 13 amino acids. CDR3 in amino acids: CSVSGAGNYEQYF. The DNA of the CDR3 is TGCAGCGTCTCAGGGGCAGGGAACTACGAGCAGTACTTC.

The chain carries TRBV4-1 and TRBJ1-4; TRBD1 might be the D (6 bases). CDR1 is MGHRA and CDR2 is YSYEKL in the germline V gene. V was trimmed by 0 bases and J by 4 bases, leaving 12 bases between them. The length of the CDR3 is 16 residues. CDR3 sequence reads: CASSQDITGLNEKLFF. The DNA of the CDR3 is TGCGCCAGCAGCCAAGATATCACAGGGCTTAATGAAAAACTGTTTTTT.

The V call is TRBV13, the J call TRBJ1-6, with D hard to call. V lost 0 bases to trimming and J lost 8 bases, with 11 bases between them. Germline V gene data show CDR1 as PRHDT and CDR2 as FYEKMQ (reference sequence). The CDR3 has 15 amino acids. This chain's CDR3 is CASSLGVRGDSPLHF. The CDR3 region has the DNA TGTGCCAGCAGCTTAGGCGTACGGGGTGATTCACCCCTCCACTTT.

The rearrangement links TRBV6-5 to TRBJ1-4, with TRBD1 matching 7 bases. Per the germline V gene, CDR1 is MNHEY and CDR2 is SVGAGI. CDR3 size: 15 residues. V shed 6 bases and J 8 bases; nucleotides not matched to a gene: 12. CDR3 sequence (DNA): TGTGCCAGCAGCACTTCTAAACAGGGGCGCGAAAAACTGTTTTTT. Amino acid sequence: CASSTSKQGREKLFF.

This chain links TRBV7-6 with TRBJ1-1; D not resolved. Germline V CDR1 and CDR2: SGHVS, FNYEAQ. The CDR3 is 14 amino acids. With 4 bases removed from V and 2 bases from J, the gap between germline ends came to 11 bases. CDR3 amino acids: CASSSRHKNTEAFF. As DNA, the CDR3 is TGTGCCAGCAGCTCCCGACACAAAAACACTGAAGCTTTCTTT.

V usage is TRBV15 and J usage is TRBJ2-1; D possibly corresponds to TRBD2 (6 bases). Germline values: CDR1 LNHNV, CDR2 YYDKDF (reference sequence). The germline V and J ends were trimmed by 1 base and 3 bases, with 7 bases remaining between them. This CDR3 is 14 amino acids long. The CDR3 loop is CATSRGGDYNEQFF. The CDR3 region has the DNA TGTGCCACCAGCAGAGGCGGGGACTACAATGAGCAGTTCTTC.

The J gene is TRBJ1-2, the V gene TRBV10-3; 9 bases fit TRBD1. The CDR3 loop spans 14 amino acids. Per germline, CDR1 ENHRY and CDR2 SYGVKD. The trim removed 3 bases at V and 4 bases at J, leaving 3 bases unmatched. The CDR3 loop reads CAISEQGASYGYTF. The DNA for the CDR3 is TGTGCCATCAGTGAACAGGGGGCGAGCTATGGCTACACCTTC.

The chain carries TRBV9 and TRBJ1-6; D not certain. CDR1 and CDR2 from the germline V gene are SGDLS and YYNGEE. Trimming removed 0 bases from V and 9 bases from J, with 7 bases in between. This CDR3 is built from 13 residues. DNA for the CDR3: TGTGCCAGCAGCGTAGGGTCGGGTTCACCCCTCCACTTT. As protein: CASSVGSGSPLHF.

This clone was recorded only once. J is TRBJ2-5 and V is TRBV11-2; 8 nucleotides agree with TRBD1. CDR3 length equals 16 residues. V shed 5 bases, J shed 3 bases, and the junction held 11 bases outside the gene matches. Looked up from germline, CDR1 is SGHAT and CDR2 is FQNNGV. CDR3 coding DNA: TGTGCCAGCAGCCGATTGACAGGGGCCGCCGAAGAGACCCAGTACTTC. Translating it yields CASSRLTGAAEETQYF. Variable domain in full (rest from reference TRBV11-2 and TRBJ2-5): EAGVAQSPRYKIIEKRQSVAFWCNPISGHATLYWYQQILGQGPKLLIQFQNNGVVDDSQLPKDRFSAERLKGVDSTLKIQPAKLEDSAVYLCASSRLTGAAEETQYFGPGTRLLVL.

On this clone itself: A junction boundary mismatches the germline segment, possibly from a read error. The rearrangement uses TRBV4-1 and TRBJ2-1; TRBD2 aligns across 7 bases. Germline CDR1 reads MGHRA; CDR2 reads YSYEKL. This CDR3 is built from 14 residues. The CDR3 DNA is TGCGCCAGCAGCCAAGAACTTTCCTGGCAGGGAGGGCTCTTC. Amino acids: CASSQELSWQGGLF.

The CDR3 DNA reads TGTGCCAGCAGCTTGCCAGGGGGCTATGGCTACACCTTC. Amino acid sequence: CASSLPGGYGYTF. The rearrangement uses TRBV5-4 and TRBJ1-2, with 7 bases aligning to TRBD1. The CDR3 has 13 amino acids. The ends lost 1 base at V and 4 bases at J; junction bases unmatched: 1. CDR1 and CDR2 from the germline V gene are SGHNT and YYREEE (reference sequence).

The chain recombines TRBV11-2 with TRBJ2-5, with 7 bases aligning to TRBD2. V lost 5 bases, J lost 4 bases, and 10 bases stayed unmatched. Looked up from germline, CDR1 is SGHAT and CDR2 is FQNNGV. The CDR3 spans 15 residues. CDR3 sequence reads: CASSPPTGGVETQYF. For the CDR3, the DNA is TGTGCCAGCAGCCCACCAACTGGGGGGGTAGAGACCCAGTACTTC.

Here the CDR3 DNA reads TGTGCCAGCTCACCGGGGGGGGCCACTAATTCACCCCTCCACTTT. Its protein product is CASSPGGATNSPLHF. The chain recombines TRBV18 with TRBJ1-6; a weak D match, TRBD1 (6 bases). The CDR3 spans 15 residues. The V and J ends lost 3 bases and 6 bases respectively, with 12 bases between them. Germline values: CDR1 KGHSH, CDR2 LQKENI. Based on the CDR3 plus reference TRBV18 and TRBJ1-6, the full variable domain is NAGVMQNPRHLVRRRGQEARLRCSPMKGHSHVYWYRQLPEEGLKFMVYLQKENIIDESGMPKERFSAEFPKEGPSILRIQQVVRGDSAAYFCASSPGGATNSPLHFGNGTRLTVT.